One T cell receptor (beta chain) is described in this entry. Antigen: not known. The entry originates in a study of response to subunit inactivated influenza vaccine. General observations from the study: The authors suggested that few new T cells are recruited per seasonal influenza vaccination.

V dropped 0 bases and J dropped 0 bases, with 7 bases sitting between them. CDR1 and CDR2 from the germline V gene are SGHRS and YFSETQ. This CDR3 spans 16 amino acids. Each CDR3 protein is one row after TCRdb ran MiXCR on the RT-PCR reads. The sample records 650,000 to 800,000 distinct CDR3 sequences, 14% being singletons. Source: PBMCs from blood, taken 14 to 15 days before vaccination. The rearrangement links TRBV5-1 to TRBJ2-6, with no clear D. The sequence derives from a man in his fifties or sixties who received an inactivated influenza vaccine. This CDR3 reads CASSLGGFSGANVLTF. The DNA for the CDR3 is TGCGCCAGCAGCTTGGGAGGCTTCTCTGGGGCCAACGTCCTGACTTTC.